In its sample, the clone carrying this T cell receptor (beta chain) was seen a few times. Antigen specificity is unknown. These data originate in a study of T cells in Graves' hyperthyroidism and ophthalmopathy. Study-level results: Most clonotypes expanded in the thyroid (above 0.001) were also present in blood.

RNA transcripts were the template for amplifying TCR beta CDR3 regions. HTBI primers were used for first-round RT-PCR of the TCR CDR3. TCRdb analysed the multiplex PCR reads with MiXCR anew, one entry per CDR3 protein. Of hundreds of thousands of distinct CDR3 sequences listed, about 17% are singletons. This TCR was recovered from a woman aged 18-29 years with Graves' ophthalmopathy. Material for sequencing was blood.

The CDR3 coding sequence is TGTGCCAGTAACCCGGGTTCTGGAAACACCATATATTTT. It yields the protein CASNPGSGNTIYF. The chain links TRBV19 to TRBJ1-3; D unresolved. V was trimmed by 7 bases and J by 1 base, leaving 8 bases between them. This CDR3 spans 13 amino acids. Germline lookup yields CDR1 LNHDA and CDR2 SQIVND (reference sequence).